This entry is about one T cell receptor beta chain. This clone's antigen is unknown. No quality values exist for individual bases; no much larger clone is one base distant. Reading the label with the study, this specimen's time point is: about 28 days (+/-7) after the second vaccine dose. AZD1222 recipients given second doses at about 4 weeks or at about 12 weeks were pooled, since spike-specific TCR depth and breadth were not found to differ between the two schedules. The vaccinee samples were drawn from two UK trials, COV001 and COV002, one of which was a single-blind randomized controlled phase 2/3 trial testing AZD1222 (ChAdOx1 nCoV-19) in healthy adults. For TCRbeta chain sequencing, PBMC samples from trial participants were taken at day 0 and at day 28 after the second dose. This specimen comes from a study of T cell responses to AZD1222 COVID-19 vaccine (dated by TCRdb to the early 2020s). Describing the broader study: A total of around 240 trial participants underwent TCR sequencing, of whom 207 had received two doses of AZD1222 and approximately 26 had received two doses of the MenACWY control vaccine. Trial participants were enrolled into age subgroups of 18-55, 56-69 and 70-plus years, which contained 148, 28 and 57 TCR-sequenced participants, respectively.

The CDR3 numbers 14 residues from cysteine through phenylalanine. The sequence is cut down to CDR3 DNA, 42 bases in frame from base 1. The CDR3 regions of human TCRbeta chains were analyzed by immunosequencing. Turning to the authors' computational methods: TCRs in the repertoires were compared against a reference library of SARS-CoV-2-specific TCRs that had been generated with the MIRA antigen-specificity platform. Breadth was defined as the fraction of unique TCRs that were SARS-CoV-2-associated, and depth was defined as the fraction of total T cells that were SARS-CoV-2-associated. Using the MIRA data, each spike-specific TCR was mapped to the spike region that the TCR reacts to and placed in a CD4 or CD8 class. Log10-transformed breadth and depth values were compared by one-way ANOVA with Sidak's multiple comparisons tests. In TCRdb, the immuneACCESS table is reduced to in-frame sequences with V and J assigned. These tables do not hold every clone; where another copy was compared, an unresolved V gene accounts for under half, and the others remain unexplained. From that table come the V and J calls and clone size; the DNA was used to work out D and trimming. The sample table contains approximately 110,000 clones; only one count was recorded for approximately 85% of them. The ten most abundant clones make up 3.5% to 5.5% of the sample.

Study-wide conclusions, independent of this receptor: The vaccine-associated CD4 TCRs covered the entire spike protein, and the dominant responses fell in regions 160-218 and 743-854. Reportedly, close to half of the unique spike-specific TCRs recognized epitopes lying outside the regions that are mutated in the B.1.351 and B.1.1.7 variants. Because no day 14 peak-response samples were available, the repertoires could be characterized only after the peak T cell response. After two AZD1222 doses, both the breadth and the depth of spike-specific TCRs were significantly higher than at day 0 and than in MenACWY recipients. The 56-69-year group was small, and its depth increase did not reach significance, likely because of low power. Conclusions about previously exposed vaccinees are limited, since just a handful of AZD1222 recipients were seropositive for SARS-CoV-2 at baseline. Participants were mostly white British, with more females than males. The authors suggested clonal diversity may have been underestimated.

Recombination linked TRBV21-1 to TRBJ1-2; the D call in the table, TRBD1, was not verified against the DNA. TRBV21-1 is a pseudogene. The sequence derives from an adult who received the AZD1222 COVID-19 vaccine. This specimen consisted of peripheral blood, obtained 28 days after the second AZD1222 dose. The CDR3 protein is CASSKEGRGWCYTF. The sequenced DNA is TGTGCCAGCAGCAAAGAGGGTAGGGGGTGGTGCTACACCTTC.